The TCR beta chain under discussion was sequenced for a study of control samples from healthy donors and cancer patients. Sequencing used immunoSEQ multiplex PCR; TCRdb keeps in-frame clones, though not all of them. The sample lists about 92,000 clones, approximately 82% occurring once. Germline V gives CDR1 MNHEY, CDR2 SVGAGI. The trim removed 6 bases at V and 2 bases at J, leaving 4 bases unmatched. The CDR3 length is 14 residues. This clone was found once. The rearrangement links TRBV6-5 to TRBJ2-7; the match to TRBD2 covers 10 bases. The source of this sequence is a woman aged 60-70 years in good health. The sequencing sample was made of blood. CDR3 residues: CASSRTSGPYEQYF. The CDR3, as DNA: TGTGCCAGCAGCAGGACTAGCGGACCCTACGAGCAGTACTTC.